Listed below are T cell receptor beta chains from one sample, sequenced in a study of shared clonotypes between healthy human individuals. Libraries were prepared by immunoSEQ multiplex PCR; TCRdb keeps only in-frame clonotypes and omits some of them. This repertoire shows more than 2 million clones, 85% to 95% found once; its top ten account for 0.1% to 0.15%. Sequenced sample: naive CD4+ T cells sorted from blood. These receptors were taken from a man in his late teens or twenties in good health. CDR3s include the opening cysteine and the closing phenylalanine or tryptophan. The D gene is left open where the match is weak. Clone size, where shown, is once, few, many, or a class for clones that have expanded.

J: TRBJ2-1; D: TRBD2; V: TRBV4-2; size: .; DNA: TGTGCCAGCAGCCAAGGGACTAGCGGGGAAGGGGAGCAGTTCTTC; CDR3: CASSQGTSGEGEQFF
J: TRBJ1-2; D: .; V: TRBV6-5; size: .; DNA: TGTGCCAGCAGTCATCAAAGGGCGAACTATGGCTACACCTTC; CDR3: CASSHQRANYGYTF
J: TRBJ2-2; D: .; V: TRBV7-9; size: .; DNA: TGTGCCAGCAGCTTGGATACCGGGGAGCTGTTTTTT; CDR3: CASSLDTGELFF
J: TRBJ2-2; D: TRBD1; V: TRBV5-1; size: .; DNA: TGCGCCAGCAGACGGGGACAGGAGAACACCGGGGAGCTGTTTTTT; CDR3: CASRRGQENTGELFF
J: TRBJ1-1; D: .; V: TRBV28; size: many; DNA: TGTGCCAGCATAGGGACCGTCACAGGTTTCACTGAAGCTTTCTTT; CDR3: CASIGTVTGFTEAFF
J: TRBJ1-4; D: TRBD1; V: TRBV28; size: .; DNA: TGTGCCATCTCAGGGGGCGCGGATGAAAAACTGTTTTTT; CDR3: CAISGGADEKLFF
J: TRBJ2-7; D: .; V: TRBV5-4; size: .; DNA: TGTGCCAGCAGCCGGGACACCCAGACCTACGAGCAGTACTTC; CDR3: CASSRDTQTYEQYF
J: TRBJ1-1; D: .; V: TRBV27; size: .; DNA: TGTGCCAGCAGCCGGGGAACTCTGACCACTGAAGCTTTCTTT; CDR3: CASSRGTLTTEAFF
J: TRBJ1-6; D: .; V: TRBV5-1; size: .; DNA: TGCGCCAGCAGCTTTAACAGCCCTAATTCACCCCTCCACTTT; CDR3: CASSFNSPNSPLHF
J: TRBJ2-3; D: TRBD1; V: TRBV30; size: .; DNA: TGTGCCTGGAGTATGGGGACAGGGGACACAGATACGCAGTATTTT; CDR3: CAWSMGTGDTDTQYF
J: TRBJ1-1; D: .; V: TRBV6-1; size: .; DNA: TGTGCCAGCAGTCAAGGACAGACCGCCAGGACTGAAGCTTTCTTT; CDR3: CASSQGQTARTEAFF
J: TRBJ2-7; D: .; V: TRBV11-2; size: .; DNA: TGTGCCAGCAGCTTGGGGGGACCCTACGAGCAGTACTTC; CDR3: CASSLGGPYEQYF
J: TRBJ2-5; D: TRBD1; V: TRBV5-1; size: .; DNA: TGCGCCAGCAGCTTGGAGGGGACAGTCCAAGAGACCCAGTACTTC; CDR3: CASSLEGTVQETQYF
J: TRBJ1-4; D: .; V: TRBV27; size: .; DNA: TGTGCCAGCAGCTACGGGGCAGGGAGTGAAAAACTGTTTTTT; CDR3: CASSYGAGSEKLFF
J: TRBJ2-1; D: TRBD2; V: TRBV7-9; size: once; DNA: TGTGCCAGCAGCTCCATGCACTGGACTAGCCGGGACAATGAGCAGTTCTTC; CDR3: CASSSMHWTSRDNEQFF
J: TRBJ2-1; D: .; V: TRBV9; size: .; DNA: TGTGCCAGCAGCGTCGACTCACGGGGAAATGAGCAGTTCTTC; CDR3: CASSVDSRGNEQFF
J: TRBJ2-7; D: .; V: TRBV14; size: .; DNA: TGTGCCAGCAGCCAAGGGGGAGAGCAGTACTTC; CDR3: CASSQGGEQYF
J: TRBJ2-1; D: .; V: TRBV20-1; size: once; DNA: TGCAGTGCTCCCCGGGGCAATGAGCAGTTCTTC; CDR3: CSAPRGNEQFF
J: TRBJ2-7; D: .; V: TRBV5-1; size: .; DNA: TGCGCCAGCAGCCCCTCGCAGGGAGGAGCCTACGAGCAGTACTTC; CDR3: CASSPSQGGAYEQYF
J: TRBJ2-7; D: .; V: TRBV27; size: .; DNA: TGCATCGTCTTAGGTTGTGGGACCTTTCACCCTTGGGCGGGATACGAGCAGTACTTC; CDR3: CIVLGCGTFHPWAGYEQYF
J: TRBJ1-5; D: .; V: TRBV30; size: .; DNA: TGTGCCTGGAGTGCAGGCAGCTATAGCAATCAGCCCCAGCATTTT; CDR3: CAWSAGSYSNQPQHF
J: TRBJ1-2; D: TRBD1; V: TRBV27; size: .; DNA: TGTGCCACCCGGACAGGGGGCCTTATTAACTATGGCTACACCTTC; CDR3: CATRTGGLINYGYTF
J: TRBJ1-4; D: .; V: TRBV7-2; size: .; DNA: TGTGCCAGCAGCTTCGGAGTAAGGGAAAAACTGTTTTTT; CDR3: CASSFGVREKLFF
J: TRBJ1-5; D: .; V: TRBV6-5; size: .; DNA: TGTGCCAGCAGAAATAGTGGCAATCAGCCCCAGCATTTT; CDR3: CASRNSGNQPQHF
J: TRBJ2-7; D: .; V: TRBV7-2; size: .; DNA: TGTGCCAGCAGCTGGAGGGGGGCGATCGAGCAGTACTTC; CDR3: CASSWRGAIEQYF
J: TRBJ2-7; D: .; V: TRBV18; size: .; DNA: TGTGCCAGCTCACCACCCAGGACAGCTCTTTCCTACGAGCAGTACTTC; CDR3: CASSPPRTALSYEQYF
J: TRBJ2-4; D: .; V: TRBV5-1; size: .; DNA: TGCGCCAGCAGTGGGTCAGGTCTAGCCAAAAACATTCAGTACTTC; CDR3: CASSGSGLAKNIQYF
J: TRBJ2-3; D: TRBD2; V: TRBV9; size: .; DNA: TGTGCCAGCAGCGCCTCCGGGACTAGGGCAGATACGCAGTATTTT; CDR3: CASSASGTRADTQYF
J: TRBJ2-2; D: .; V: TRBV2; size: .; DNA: TGTGCCAGCAGCCCCGTTGGGGCGGGCACCGGGGAGCTGTTTTTT; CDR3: CASSPVGAGTGELFF
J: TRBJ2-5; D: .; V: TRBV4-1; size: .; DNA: TGCGCCAGCAGCCAAGAAGCTCTGGTGGAGACCCAGTACTTC; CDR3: CASSQEALVETQYF
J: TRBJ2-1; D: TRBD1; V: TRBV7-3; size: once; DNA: TGTGCCAGCAGCTTAGAGGGGGCTCCGGGTGAGCAGTTCTTC; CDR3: CASSLEGAPGEQFF
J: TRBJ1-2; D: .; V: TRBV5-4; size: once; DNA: TGTGCCAGCAGCTTGGGGGAGGGGATCTATGGCTACACCTTC; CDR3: CASSLGEGIYGYTF
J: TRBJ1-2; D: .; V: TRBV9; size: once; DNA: TGTGCCAGCAGCGTAGGGACAGTGGGAACCTATGGCTACACCTTC; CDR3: CASSVGTVGTYGYTF
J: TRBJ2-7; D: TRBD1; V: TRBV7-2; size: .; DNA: TGTGCCAGCAGCTTAGACAGGGGGCTTGGTTACGAGCAGTACTTC; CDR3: CASSLDRGLGYEQYF
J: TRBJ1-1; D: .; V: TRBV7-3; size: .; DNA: TGTGCCAGCAGCTTAAGCGCGAACACTGAAGCTTTCTTT; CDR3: CASSLSANTEAFF
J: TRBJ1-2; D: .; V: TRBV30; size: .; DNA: TGTGCCTGGAGTGTCTCCAGAACTAACTATGGCTACACCTTC; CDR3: CAWSVSRTNYGYTF
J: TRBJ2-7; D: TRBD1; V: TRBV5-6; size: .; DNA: TGTGCCAGCAGCTTGGGACAGGGGAATACCCAGTACTTC; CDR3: CASSLGQGNTQYF
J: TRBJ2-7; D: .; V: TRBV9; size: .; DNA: TGTGCCAGCAGCCCACAAGGGTCGAGTAAGTTTGACGAGCAGTACTTC; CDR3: CASSPQGSSKFDEQYF
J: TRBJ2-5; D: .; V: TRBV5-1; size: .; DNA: TGCGCCAGCAGCTTGGGACAAGGGTACCAAGAGACCCAGTACTTC; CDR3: CASSLGQGYQETQYF
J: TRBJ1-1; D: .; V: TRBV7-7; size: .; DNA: TGTGCTAGCAGCTTGCCCCGCGACAGAAGGGGAACTGCCATGAGCACTGAAGCTTTCTTT; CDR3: CASSLPRDRRGTAMSTEAFF
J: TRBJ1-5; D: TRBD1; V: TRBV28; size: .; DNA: TGTGCCAGCAGTTCGACAGGGTACGGCAATCAGCCCCAGCATTTT; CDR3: CASSSTGYGNQPQHF